The 5 T cell receptor beta chains below all came from one sample that was sequenced in a study of tumor-infiltrating lymphocytes in primary liver carcinoma. Synthesis of TCR beta cDNA was carried out from 500 ng total RNA with a constant-region primer. Researchers made the TCR beta libraries by running three nested multiplex PCR rounds with slightly modified ARM-PCR. Researchers ran the first two PCR rounds for approximately 10 cycles each with TRBV1-TRBV30 forward primers and a C-beta reverse primer. TCRdb re-called the multiplex PCR reads with MiXCR, one entry per CDR3 protein. The sample carries 180,000 or so distinct CDR3 sequences, 50% to 75% recorded once. Germline DNA was extracted alongside blood RNA, which was obtained from unsorted whole blood. Sequenced sample: peripheral blood. These receptors originate from a man aged 35 to 55 with primary liver carcinoma and hepatitis B virus infection.

To note about this clonotype: The DNA is left out, because the CDR3 cannot be placed on it with certainty; the CDR3 is given as TCRdb lists it. The gene calls are TRBV5-5 and TRBJ2-1; the D call of TRBD1 is as the table states it, not checked on the DNA. The CDR3 region is 18 residues in length, termini included. CDR1 and CDR2 from the germline V gene are SGHKS and YYEKEE (reference sequence). The CDR3 is CASSINPFGTGAYNEQLF.

The chain links TRBV4-1 to TRBJ2-1; 10 nucleotides align to TRBD2. Germline V gene data show CDR1 as MGHRA and CDR2 as YSYEKL. V dropped 7 bases and J dropped 6; count of bases not matched to a gene: 3. CDR3 length: 13 residues. CDR3 sequence: CASKREGRNEQFF. The CDR3 DNA reads TGCGCCAGCAAGCGGGAGGGCCGCAATGAGCAGTTCTTC.

V is TRBV5-8 and J is TRBJ2-3, with D possibly matching TRBD1 (6 bases). The V end was cut by 4 bases, the J end by 3 bases, with 24 bases between. Germline V gene data show CDR1 as SGHTS and CDR2 as YDEGEE. The CDR3 extends over 18 amino acids. The CDR3 spells CASSLEGPTGSRTDTQYF. DNA for the CDR3: TGTGCCAGCAGCCTCGAAGGTCCCACAGGGTCTCGAACAGATACGCAGTATTTT. Full variable domain (missing parts from reference TRBV5-8 and TRBJ2-3): EAGVTQSPTHLIKTRGQQATLRCSPISGHTSVYWYQQALGLGLQFLLWYDEGEERNRGNFPPRFSGRQFPNYSSELNVNALELEDSALYLCASSLEGPTGSRTDTQYFGPGTRLTVL.

About this clonotype itself: One junction end does not reproduce the germline sequence, and a read error may be involved. The V and J genes are TRBV29-1 and TRBJ1-2; D is undetermined. Germline values: CDR1 SQVTM, CDR2 ANQGSEA. The CDR3 length is 16 residues. DNA of the CDR3: TGCAGCGTTAAAGATCGTGTAAAGTCCCAAGGGAATGGCTACACCTTC. Its protein is CSVKDRVKSQGNGYTF.

This clonotype has more than one count but fewer than ten. This clone may be a read error of a much larger clone one base away. The chain is built from TRBV11-2 and TRBJ2-2; D is tentatively TRBD1 or TRBD2 (5 bases each). Deletions cut 8 bases from V and 4 bases from J, with 14 bases between. The CDR3 runs to 14 residues. Germline V CDR1 and CDR2: SGHAT, FQNNGV. The CDR3 bases are TGTGCCAGCGGGGAAGGGACCGGCACCGGGGAGCTGTTTTTT. Its translation is CASGEGTGTGELFF.